The rows below give T cell receptor beta chains drawn from one sample of a study of shared clonotypes between healthy human individuals. Assay used: immunoSEQ multiplex PCR; TCRdb lists only in-frame clones, some missing. The sample includes around 2.5 million clones, 93% of them seen just once. Specimen: naive CD4+ T cells from PBMCs. The receptors stem from a man aged 18 to 30 in good health. Some clones in this sample may be carry-over from other donors' samples. CDR3s include the opening cysteine and the closing phenylalanine or tryptophan. A D gene is named only where the DNA matches it firmly. Where a row states a size, it is once, few, many or the class of an expanded clone; other rows omit it.

clone_size,d_call,v_call,j_call,cdr3_nt,cdr3_aa
.,TRBD1,TRBV18,TRBJ2-4,TGTGCCAGCTCACCAGAACAGGGGCTAGCCAAAAACATTCAGTACTTC,CASSPEQGLAKNIQYF
few,.,TRBV30,TRBJ1-3,TGTGCCTGGGGTATGAGAAACACCATATATTTT,CAWGMRNTIYF
once,TRBD1,TRBV7-9,TRBJ1-3,TGTGCCAGCAGCTTTCAGGGGGCTTCTGGAAACACCATATATTTT,CASSFQGASGNTIYF
.,TRBD1,TRBV7-2,TRBJ2-7,TGTGCCAGCAGCTTAGTCGGGACAGGGTTCTACGAGCAGTACTTC,CASSLVGTGFYEQYF
.,.,TRBV5-1,TRBJ1-1,TGCGCCAGCAGCTCTGGGGCGACAGGGAACACTGAAGCTTTCTTT,CASSSGATGNTEAFF
.,TRBD2,TRBV25-1,TRBJ2-2,TGTGCCAGTACGGGACTAGCGAACACCGGGGAGCTGTTTTTT,CASTGLANTGELFF
.,TRBD2,TRBV5-1,TRBJ2-1,TGCGCCAGCCTGACCGGGACTAGCGGGAAAGGGGAGCAGTTCTTC,CASLTGTSGKGEQFF
.,.,TRBV7-2,TRBJ2-5,TGTGCCAGCAGCTCCGGACATACACAAGAGACCCAGTACTTC,CASSSGHTQETQYF
.,.,TRBV7-3,TRBJ2-1,TGTGCCAGCAGCTTTCAACAAGCCAAACAGGATTACTACAATGAGCAGTTCTTC,CASSFQQAKQDYYNEQFF
.,TRBD1,TRBV4-2,TRBJ2-7,TGTGCCAGCAGCCAAGAGGGTTTCAGCGGGGGACAGGGGGCGTACGAGCAGTACTTC,CASSQEGFSGGQGAYEQYF
.,.,TRBV9,TRBJ2-1,TGTGCCAGCAGCGTAGCTCAGTTCGGAAGCTCCTACAATGAGCAGTTCTTC,CASSVAQFGSSYNEQFF
.,TRBD2,TRBV7-2,TRBJ2-3,TGTGCCAGCAGCTCCTACTCTAGCGGGATTAGCACAGATACGCAGTATTTT,CASSSYSSGISTDTQYF
.,TRBD2,TRBV20-1,TRBJ2-3,TGCAGTGCTCCCAGCGGGGGGTTT,CSAPSGGF
.,TRBD1,TRBV28,TRBJ2-7,TGTGCCAGCAGTCCTCAGACAGGGGGAGGGTACTACGAGCAGTACTTC,CASSPQTGGGYYEQYF
.,TRBD2,TRBV10-3,TRBJ2-3,TGTGCCACCCAAGCGGGAGCCTCCACAGATACGCAGTATTTT,CATQAGASTDTQYF
.,.,TRBV7-9,TRBJ2-2,TGTGCCAGCAGCTCTCGGGGCTACACCGGGGAGCTGTTTTTT,CASSSRGYTGELFF
.,.,TRBV7-9,TRBJ2-7,TGTGCCAGCAGCCCTCAGCACGAGCAGTACTTC,CASSPQHEQYF
.,.,TRBV4-3,TRBJ1-5,TGCGCCAGCAGCCAAGATCACAGTCAGCCCCAGCATTTT,CASSQDHSQPQHF
.,TRBD1,TRBV4-2,TRBJ1-2,TGTGCCAGCAGCCGGGACGGACAGGGTAACTATGGCTACACCTTC,CASSRDGQGNYGYTF
.,TRBD2,TRBV7-2,TRBJ2-7,TGTGCCAGCAGCCAGGTGCGGGAGGGGTACGAGCAGTACTTC,CASSQVREGYEQYF
.,.,TRBV18,TRBJ1-2,TGTGCCAGCTCACACGGGACGGACTATGGCTACACCTTC,CASSHGTDYGYTF
.,.,TRBV5-1,TRBJ1-1,TGCGCCAGCAGCGGCGACACGGAGAACACTGAAGCTTTCTTT,CASSGDTENTEAFF
.,TRBD2,TRBV6-6,TRBJ2-1,TGTGCCAGCAGTTATAAAGGACTAGCCAACAATGAGCAGTTCTTC,CASSYKGLANNEQFF
.,TRBD1,TRBV10-3,TRBJ1-6,TGTGCCATCAGCACAGGGGGGGGATCACCCCTCCACTTT,CAISTGGGSPLHF
once,.,TRBV2,TRBJ2-5,TGTGCCAGCACCCCTACGGGGTCCCAGTACTTC,CASTPTGSQYF
.,TRBD1,TRBV19,TRBJ1-1,TGTGCCAGTAGTAGGACAGGGAACACTGAAGCTTTCTTT,CASSRTGNTEAFF
.,.,TRBV10-3,TRBJ1-2,TGTGCCATCAGTGAGTCCGGGACAAATATTTATGGCTACACCTTC,CAISESGTNIYGYTF
once,.,TRBV7-6,TRBJ2-7,TGTGCCAGCAGCTTATCAGGTGCATTGTCCTACGAGCAGTACTTC,CASSLSGALSYEQYF
few,.,TRBV6-5,TRBJ1-2,TGTGCCAGCACCCGAGGGAGTTATGGCTACACCTTC,CASTRGSYGYTF